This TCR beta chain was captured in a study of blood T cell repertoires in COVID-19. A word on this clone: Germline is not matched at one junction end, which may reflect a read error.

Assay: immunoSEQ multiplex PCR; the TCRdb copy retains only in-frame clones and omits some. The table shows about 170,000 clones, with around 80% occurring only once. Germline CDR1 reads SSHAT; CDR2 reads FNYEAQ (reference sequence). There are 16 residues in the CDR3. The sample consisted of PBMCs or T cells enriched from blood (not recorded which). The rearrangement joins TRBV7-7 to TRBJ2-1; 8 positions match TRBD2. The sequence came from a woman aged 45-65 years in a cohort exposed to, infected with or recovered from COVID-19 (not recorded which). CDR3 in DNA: TGTGCTAGCAGCTCGGCTCGGGGGGGCGGTGAAAATGAGCAGTTCTTC. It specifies CASSSARGGGENEQFF.